This is a list of T cell receptor beta chains from one sample in a study of cytomegalovirus exposure and HLA in healthy donors. Libraries were prepared by immunoSEQ multiplex PCR; TCRdb keeps only in-frame clonotypes and omits some of them. The repertoire consists of tens of thousands of clones, with 65% to 75% occurring once and the leading ten covering approximately 25%. The sequenced sample was PBMCs. The receptors come from a man aged 50 or older in good health and CMV-seropositive. Both conserved end residues are part of each CDR3. A D gene is named only where the DNA matches it firmly. Size is stated for part of the rows, as once, few or many counts, or as a class when the clone is expanded.

size,D,V,J,DNA,CDR3
.,.,TRBV5-5,TRBJ2-7,TGTGCCAGCAGTTATATCTCCTACGAGCAGTACTTC,CASSYISYEQYF
.,.,TRBV25-1,TRBJ1-1,TGTGCCAGCACACCTGGAGGGGCGAACACTGAAGCTTTCTTT,CASTPGGANTEAFF
.,TRBD1,TRBV7-2,TRBJ1-5,TGTGCCAGCAGCGAAGGGACAGTGAGCAATCAGCCCCAGCATTTT,CASSEGTVSNQPQHF
.,.,TRBV7-9,TRBJ2-5,TGTGCCAGCAGCTTACCAAATCAAGAGACCCAGTACTTC,CASSLPNQETQYF
.,.,TRBV18,TRBJ1-1,TGTGCCAGCTCACCCCTCGGGGGGTCGACGACTGAAGCTTTCTTT,CASSPLGGSTTEAFF
.,.,TRBV5-5,TRBJ1-1,TGTGCCAGCAGAATCACGGTATTGAACACTGAAGCTTTCTTT,CASRITVLNTEAFF
.,TRBD1,TRBV7-2,TRBJ2-7,TGTGCCAGCAGCCCTGATTGGGGACAGGGCCACGAGCAGTACTTC,CASSPDWGQGHEQYF
.,TRBD2,TRBV7-9,TRBJ2-7,TGTGCCAGCAGCTTTACTAGCGGGGGAGAGCAGTACTTC,CASSFTSGGEQYF
.,.,TRBV6-6,TRBJ2-2,TGTGCCAGCGTCCGGGGACAATGGACCGGGGAGCTGTTTTTT,CASVRGQWTGELFF
.,TRBD1,TRBV6-5,TRBJ1-3,TGTGCCAGCAGAGTGACAGGGGGCTCGGGAAACACCATATATTTT,CASRVTGGSGNTIYF
few,.,TRBV9,TRBJ1-3,TGTGCCAGCAGCGTAGAGATCAGGGGCTCTGGAAACACCATATATTTT,CASSVEIRGSGNTIYF
.,TRBD2,TRBV2,TRBJ2-1,TGTGCCAGCAGTGAAGTTAGCGGGAGTTTGAATGAGCAGTTCTTC,CASSEVSGSLNEQFF
.,TRBD1,TRBV5-1,TRBJ2-1,TGCGCCAGCAGCTCTGGGGGCGGGACAGGGTACAATGAGCAGTTCTTC,CASSSGGGTGYNEQFF
.,TRBD1,TRBV10-1,TRBJ2-2,TGCGCCAGCAGTTCGGCGACAGGGGCGAACACCGGGGAGCTGTTTTTT,CASSSATGANTGELFF
.,.,TRBV21-1,TRBJ2-5,TGTGCCAGCAGCAACAGCGGGAGGGCCGGGGGAGAGACCCAGTACTTC,CASSNSGRAGGETQYF
.,.,TRBV7-9,TRBJ2-1,TGTGCCAGCAGCCGTACGGATTCGGGTGAGCAGTTCTTC,CASSRTDSGEQFF
.,.,TRBV7-2,TRBJ2-3,TGTGCCAGCAGCTTAGGTGGGGCCGGTACGCAGTATTTT,CASSLGGAGTQYF
.,TRBD2,TRBV29-1,TRBJ2-5,TGCAGCGTTGAAAGGCTAGCGGGGGGTCAAGAGACCCAGTACTTC,CSVERLAGGQETQYF
.,.,TRBV5-1,TRBJ2-5,TGCGCCAGCAGCTATCAGACGTCAACCGTCGGGGAGACCCAGTACTTC,CASSYQTSTVGETQYF
.,TRBD1,TRBV9,TRBJ1-3,TGTGCCAGCAGCTTTCAGGGGGAAGCAAACACCATATATTTT,CASSFQGEANTIYF
.,.,TRBV27,TRBJ1-1,TGTGCCAGCAGTAAAGGGGGAGTGAACACTGAAGCTTTCTTT,CASSKGGVNTEAFF
few,.,TRBV7-2,TRBJ2-4,TGTGCCAGCAGCTTATCCCAACTTCGAGTGGCCAAAAACATTCAGTACTTC,CASSLSQLRVAKNIQYF
.,TRBD1,TRBV28,TRBJ1-1,TGTGCCAGCGGACAGGGGGCGTTCACTGAAGCTTTCTTT,CASGQGAFTEAFF
.,.,TRBV29-1,TRBJ2-2,TGCAGCGTTGGTAGCGGCACCGGGGAGCTGTTTTTT,CSVGSGTGELFF
many,.,TRBV19,TRBJ2-2,TGTGCCAGTAGTATCCCTAACCGGGACACCGGGGAGCTGTTTTTT,CASSIPNRDTGELFF
.,TRBD2,TRBV9,TRBJ2-5,TGTGCCAGCGGTAGCGGGAGCCAGGGAGAGACCCAGTACTTC,CASGSGSQGETQYF
.,.,TRBV18,TRBJ1-1,TGTGCCAGCTCACAGGGGGTCACTGAAGCTTTCTTT,CASSQGVTEAFF
.,.,TRBV5-4,TRBJ1-2,TGTGCCAGCAGCTTTGACAGTCAGAACTATGGCTACACCTTC,CASSFDSQNYGYTF
.,TRBD1,TRBV15,TRBJ1-4,TGTGCCACCAGCAGCGACAGGGGGCATGGTGCAACTAATGAAAAACTGTTTTTT,CATSSDRGHGATNEKLFF
few,.,TRBV7-2,TRBJ2-7,TGTGCCAGCAGCTCCCCCGGGGAGACGGAGCAGTACTTC,CASSSPGETEQYF
.,.,TRBV7-2,TRBJ2-1,TGTGCCAGCAGCCTCCAGTTGTACTCCTACAATGAGCAGTTCTTC,CASSLQLYSYNEQFF
.,.,TRBV29-1,TRBJ1-2,TGCAGCGTTGACAGCGCTAACTATGGCTACACCTTC,CSVDSANYGYTF
.,TRBD1,TRBV5-1,TRBJ2-1,TGCGCCAGCAGCCTACGGGGACAGAACTCCTACAATGAGCAGTTCTTC,CASSLRGQNSYNEQFF
.,TRBD1,TRBV7-9,TRBJ2-1,TGTGCCAGCAGCCACCGGGACAGGGCTGACAATGAGCAGTTCTTC,CASSHRDRADNEQFF
.,TRBD2,TRBV19,TRBJ2-5,TGTGCCAGTAGTAAGCTAGCGGGGATAAAAGAGACCCAGTACTTC,CASSKLAGIKETQYF
.,TRBD2,TRBV7-6,TRBJ2-1,TGTGCCAGCAGCATCTTGCGGGAGGGTGAGCAGTTCTTC,CASSILREGEQFF
.,.,TRBV7-3,TRBJ2-1,TGTGCCAGCAGCTTAGGGATTGCGGGGTGGGGGAATGAGCAGTTCTTC,CASSLGIAGWGNEQFF
.,.,TRBV2,TRBJ2-7,TGTGCCAGCATAGTGACTAGCTACGAGCAGTACTTC,CASIVTSYEQYF
.,TRBD1,TRBV7-8,TRBJ2-2,TGTGCCAGCAGCTTAGAAGGGACAGGGGCCGTCGGGGACACCGGGGAGCTGTTTTTT,CASSLEGTGAVGDTGELFF
few,TRBD1,TRBV15,TRBJ1-5,TGTGCCACCAGCCAGGACAGGGGAAACAATCAGCCCCAGCATTTT,CATSQDRGNNQPQHF
few,TRBD2,TRBV2,TRBJ2-1,TGTGCCAGCAGCGATAGCGGGAGCTCCTACAATGAGCAGTTCTTC,CASSDSGSSYNEQFF
.,.,TRBV7-2,TRBJ2-3,TGTGCCAGCAGCTTACAGGTTCGCACAGATACGCAGTATTTT,CASSLQVRTDTQYF
.,TRBD1,TRBV7-9,TRBJ1-5,TGTGCCAGCAGCATGGGACAGGGAGGAAGCAATCAGCCCCAGCATTTT,CASSMGQGGSNQPQHF
.,.,TRBV2,TRBJ1-5,TGTGCCAGCAGTTTCCGGGACACGGATCAGCCCCAGCATTTT,CASSFRDTDQPQHF
.,.,TRBV18,TRBJ2-3,TGTGCCAGCTCACCACCTGCGGGGAGCACAGATACGCAGTATTTT,CASSPPAGSTDTQYF